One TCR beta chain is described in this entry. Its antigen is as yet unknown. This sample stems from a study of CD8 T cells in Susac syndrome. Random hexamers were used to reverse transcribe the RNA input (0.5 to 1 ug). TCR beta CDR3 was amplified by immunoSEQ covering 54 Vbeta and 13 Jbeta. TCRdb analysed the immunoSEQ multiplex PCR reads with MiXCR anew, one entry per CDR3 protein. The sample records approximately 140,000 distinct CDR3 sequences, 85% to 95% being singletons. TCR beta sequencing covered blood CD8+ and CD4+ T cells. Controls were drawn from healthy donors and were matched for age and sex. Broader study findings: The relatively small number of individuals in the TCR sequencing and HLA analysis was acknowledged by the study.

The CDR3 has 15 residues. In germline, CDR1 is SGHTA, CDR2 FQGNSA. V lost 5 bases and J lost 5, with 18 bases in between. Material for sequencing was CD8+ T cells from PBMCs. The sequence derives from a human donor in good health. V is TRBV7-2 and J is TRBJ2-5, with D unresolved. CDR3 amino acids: CASSDLSLARETQYF. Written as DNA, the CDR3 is TGTGCCAGCAGCGATTTATCTTTGGCGCGGGAGACCCAGTACTTC.